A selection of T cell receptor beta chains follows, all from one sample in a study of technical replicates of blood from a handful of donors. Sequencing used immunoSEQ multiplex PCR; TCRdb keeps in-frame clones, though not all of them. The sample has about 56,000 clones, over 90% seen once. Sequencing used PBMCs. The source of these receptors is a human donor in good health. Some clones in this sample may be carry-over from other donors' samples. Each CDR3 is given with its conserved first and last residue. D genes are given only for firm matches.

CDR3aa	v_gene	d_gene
CAISEGLAGGLEQYF	TRBV10-3	TRBD2
CASSTRGTGDITLHF	TRBV5-6	TRBD1
CASSLRQGGSNAEKLFF	TRBV5-1	TRBD1
CASSWRPGLAGVVNRFF	TRBV11-3	TRBD2
CASSLAPVLETQYF	TRBV7-6	-
CASRSQGAGGYGYTF	TRBV25-1	TRBD1
CASSPILAGGTGELFF	TRBV7-2	TRBD2
CASSPHTFTRRLHYGYTF	TRBV18	-
CASSLADGDGYTF	TRBV5-1	-
CASSPVLLAGFYNEQFF	TRBV7-8	-
CASSRVAQGSNSPLHF	TRBV7-8	-
CASSAPGQGYTGELFF	TRBV25-1	TRBD1
CASSPLAGGNNEQFF	TRBV6-1	TRBD2
CASSPSPTDTQYF	TRBV9	-
CASSSGGASGSGEQFF	TRBV9	TRBD2
CASSLGPKLFF	TRBV5-6	-
CASSQDAGSLTEAFF	TRBV4-1	-
CASSGQSTDTQYF	TRBV9	-
CASSADRGLNTEAFF	TRBV9	TRBD1
CAGDRGNYEQYF	TRBV30	TRBD1
CAWNGGGTEAFF	TRBV30	-
CASSDPARNGYTF	TRBV2	-
CASSPPGQYNSPLHF	TRBV21-1	-
CASSQDYGTGDLSDTEAFF	TRBV4-2	TRBD1
CASSYPGAGGPHEQFF	TRBV27	TRBD2
CASSGLAGGPYNEQFF	TRBV7-9	TRBD2
CASGPPAGPEQFF	TRBV12-5	-
CASGPREGPQETQYF	TRBV9	-
CASSLAEGGGYNEQFF	TRBV5-4	TRBD2
CASSSGTENYGYTF	TRBV5-1	TRBD1
CASSPGMNTEAFF	TRBV5-6	-
CASRDPGNPPYEQYF	TRBV2	-
CASSAIAIGETQYF	TRBV11-1	-
CASSVVGQGSGETEAFF	TRBV9	TRBD1
CASSPGDYLYEQYF	TRBV5-4	TRBD2
CASSPRAGTAEETQYF	TRBV4-2	TRBD1
CAWSELYNSPLHF	TRBV30	-
CASYAPETGTYEQYF	TRBV18	TRBD1
CASSSDRGETQYF	TRBV13	TRBD1
CSVDAGTQGEQFF	TRBV29-1	-
CSVDTGGNYEQYF	TRBV29-1	TRBD1
CAWSPGLSFTGELFF	TRBV30	-
CAWTGGTGNTEAFF	TRBV30	-
CASSWDRTTNEKLFF	TRBV7-2	TRBD1
CASRPDFPGELFF	TRBV6-5	-
CASSSTGLALLEQYF	TRBV7-9	TRBD2
CASSRTGNNSPLHF	TRBV13	-